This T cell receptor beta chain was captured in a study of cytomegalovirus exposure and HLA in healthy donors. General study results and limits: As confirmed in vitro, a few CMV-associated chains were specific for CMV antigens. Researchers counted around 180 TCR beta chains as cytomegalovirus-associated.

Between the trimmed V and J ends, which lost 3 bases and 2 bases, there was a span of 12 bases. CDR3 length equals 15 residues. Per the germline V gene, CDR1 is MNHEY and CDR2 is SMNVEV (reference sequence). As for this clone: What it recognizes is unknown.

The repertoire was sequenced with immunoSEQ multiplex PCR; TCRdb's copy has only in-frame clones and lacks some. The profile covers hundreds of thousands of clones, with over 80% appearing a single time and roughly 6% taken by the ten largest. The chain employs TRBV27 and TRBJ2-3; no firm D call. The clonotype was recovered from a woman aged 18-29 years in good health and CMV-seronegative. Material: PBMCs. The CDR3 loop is CASSFGNRLTDTQYF. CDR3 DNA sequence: TGTGCCAGCAGTTTCGGCAACAGACTCACAGATACGCAGTATTTT.